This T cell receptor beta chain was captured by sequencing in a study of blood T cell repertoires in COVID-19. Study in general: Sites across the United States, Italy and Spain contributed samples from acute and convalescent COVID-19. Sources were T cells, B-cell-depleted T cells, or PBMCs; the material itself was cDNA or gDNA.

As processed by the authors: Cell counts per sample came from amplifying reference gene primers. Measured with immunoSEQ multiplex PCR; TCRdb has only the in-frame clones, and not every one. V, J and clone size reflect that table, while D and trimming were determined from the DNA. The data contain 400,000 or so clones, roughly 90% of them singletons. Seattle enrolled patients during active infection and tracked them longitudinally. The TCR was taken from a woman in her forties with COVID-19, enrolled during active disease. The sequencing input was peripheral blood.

CDR3 sequence: CASSFNAGEGQNTIYF. The CDR3 DNA reads TGTGCCAGCAGCTTCAACGCAGGGGAGGGACAAAACACCATATATTTT. The chain is built from TRBV5-5 and TRBJ1-3, with D possibly being TRBD1 (6 bases). This CDR3 is 16 amino acids long. Germline V gene lookup returns CDR1 SGHKS and CDR2 YYEKEE (reference sequence). Trimming took off 2 bases at V and 6 bases at J, with 18 bases between the two ends.